This passage covers 8 T cell receptor beta chains from one sample sequenced in a study of blood T cell repertoires in COVID-19. The assay was immunoSEQ multiplex PCR, and TCRdb's table has in-frame clones only and misses some. The sample lists about 15,000 clones; about 85% were seen once. Sequenced input: peripheral blood. These receptors originate from a human donor in a cohort sampled during active COVID-19.

This chain connects TRBV15 to TRBJ1-5, with D perhaps matching TRBD1 (5 bases). V was shortened by 0 bases and J by 0 bases, with 12 bases between the two germline ends. Germline lookup yields CDR1 LNHNV and CDR2 YYDKDF (reference sequence). The CDR3 totals 17 residues. The DNA of the CDR3 is TGTGCCACCAGCAGAGATTCAACGGGACTTAGCAATCAGCCCCAGCATTTT. It codes for CATSRDSTGLSNQPQHF.

V usage is TRBV5-1 and J usage is TRBJ2-5, with D unresolved. Per germline, CDR1 SGHRS and CDR2 YFSETQ. The CDR3 runs 13 residues. V was cut by 0 bases and J by 5 bases, with 8 bases left in between. The CDR3 bases are TGCGCCAGCAGCTTGGCCGACGGGGAGACCCAGTACTTC. It codes for CASSLADGETQYF.

The chain carries TRBV5-1 and TRBJ2-5, with a possible D match to TRBD1 (6 bases). V was shortened by 0 bases and J by 1 base, with 7 bases between the two germline ends. The CDR3 covers 14 residues. Looked up from germline, CDR1 is SGHRS and CDR2 is YFSETQ. DNA of the CDR3: TGCGCCAGCAGCTTGGTACAGGGCCAAGAGACCCAGTACTTC. This translates into CASSLVQGQETQYF.

This chain connects TRBV3-1 (or the pseudogene TRBV3-2) to TRBJ2-1; 7 bases align to TRBD1. The CDR3 extends over 14 amino acids. Germline values: CDR1 LGHDT, CDR2 YNNKEL (reference sequence). V shed 3 bases, J shed 4 bases, and the junction held 3 bases outside the gene matches. The CDR3 bases are TGTGCCAGCAGCCACCCGGGACAGTACAATGAGCAGTTCTTC. It is translated as CASSHPGQYNEQFF.

The chain recombines TRBV18 with TRBJ1-2; tentatively, D is TRBD1 (6 bases). The ends were cut back, 5 bases at V and 4 bases at J, with 8 bases in the middle. The CDR3 sequence is 12 residues long. Germline V lookup: CDR1 KGHSH, CDR2 LQKENI. The CDR3 loop is CASSGGVYGYTF. CDR3 DNA: TGTGCCAGCTCAGGGGGCGTCTATGGCTACACCTTC.

The rearrangement joins TRBV28 to TRBJ2-7, with 9 positions matching TRBD1. Unmatched junction bases numbered 4, after V lost 2 bases and J lost 5 bases. CDR1 and CDR2 (germline): MDHEN, SYDVKM. The CDR3 runs 14 residues. DNA of the CDR3: TGTGCCAGCAGTTTAGGGACAGGGACTAACGAGCAGTACTTC. Protein product: CASSLGTGTNEQYF.

This clone was seen more than once but under ten times. The CDR3 coding sequence is TGTGCCATCAGAGGACTAGACAAGGGTAACGAGCAGTACTTC. Translation gives CAIRGLDKGNEQYF. The chain combines TRBV10-3 with TRBJ2-7; TRBD2 matches 7 bases. The CDR3 runs to 14 residues. With 6 bases clipped from V and 5 bases from J, the junction kept 10 bases outside the gene matches. From germline, CDR1 is ENHRY and CDR2 SYGVKD.

This chain links TRBV6-5 with TRBJ1-5; D is perhaps TRBD1 (5 bases). The CDR3 sequence is 14 residues long. Germline V gene lookup returns CDR1 MNHEY and CDR2 SVGAGI. V shed 6 bases and J shed 3 bases, with 12 bases lying between them. The CDR3 spells CASSPDSNNQPQHF. Here the CDR3 DNA reads TGTGCCAGCAGCCCAGACAGTAACAATCAGCCCCAGCATTTT.